A single sample is the source of the 8 T cell receptor beta chains below, sequenced in a study of beta chain features in type 1 diabetes. The whole isolated RNA underwent reverse transcription, so sequencing captured expressed TCRB transcripts. Clones were read by immunoSEQ multiplex PCR, and TCRdb kept only the in-frame ones, dropping some. The table shows roughly 300,000 clones, with 8% occurring only once. Sequenced sample: central memory CD4+ T cells from blood. The receptors derive from a woman aged 18-29 years in good health.

This clone was observed a few times. The DNA for the CDR3 is TGTGCCAGCAGTTCCGGGGGTTCCGCGTTCTATGGCTACACCTTC. This encodes CASSSGGSAFYGYTF. The chain carries TRBV6-5 and TRBJ1-2; TRBD1 might be the D (5 bases). V lost 4 bases to trimming and J lost 4 bases, with 16 bases between them. CDR3 length: 15 amino acids. The germline CDR1 and CDR2 sequences are MNHEY and SVGAGI.

In this sample, this clone turned up many times. The V and J genes are TRBV7-9 and TRBJ1-2; TRBD1 matches 10 bases. Germline-derived CDR1 and CDR2 are SEHNR and FQNEAQ (reference sequence). This CDR3 contains 14 residues. With 4 bases clipped from V and 5 bases from J, the junction kept 4 bases outside the gene matches. As DNA, the CDR3 is TGTGCCAGCAGCTGGGGGACAGGGGAATATGGCTACACCTTC. This codes for CASSWGTGEYGYTF.

This clone was seen a few times. The chain combines TRBV21-1 with TRBJ1-2; the table's D gene call, TRBD1, was not cross checked with the DNA. TRBV21-1 constitutes a pseudogene. The CDR3 contains 16 residues. For the CDR3, the DNA is TGTGCCAGCAGCAAAGAAGGAACAGTAATGGGCTATGGCTACACCTTC. Protein: CASSKEGTVMGYGYTF.

This sequence joins TRBV20-1 and TRBJ2-1, with no clear D. The CDR3 totals 11 residues. CDR1 and CDR2 (germline): DFQATT, SNEGSKA (reference sequence). V was pared by 5 bases and J by 8 bases, with 10 bases between. The CDR3: CSAPPHHEQFF. Here the CDR3 DNA reads TGCAGTGCTCCGCCCCATCATGAGCAGTTCTTC.

This clone was seen more than once but under ten times. Just one base apart from a much larger clone, this may be a read error. This sequence joins TRBV27 and TRBJ2-7, with D unclear. V lost 4 bases and J lost 3, with 4 bases in between. CDR1 and CDR2 from the germline V gene are MNHEY and SMNVEV (reference sequence). This CDR3 has 11 residues. CDR3 DNA: TGTGCCAGCAGTTCCCGCTACGAGCAGTACTTC. Translation: CASSSRYEQYF.

The chain couples TRBV7-2 to TRBJ2-5, with 8 bases identical to TRBD2. There are 16 residues in the CDR3. Per germline, CDR1 SGHTA and CDR2 FQGNSA. V dropped 2 bases and J dropped 7; count of bases not matched to a gene: 12. Here the CDR3 DNA reads TGTGCCAGCAGCTTACTGAGCGGGAGCGACGGGGTGACCCAGTACTTC. Translated, it gives CASSLLSGSDGVTQYF.

This clone was seen many times. The CDR3 bases are TGTGCCAGCAGCTTTCGCGGCCCCCAAGCTAGCGGGGGGTCGAATGAGCAGTTCTTC. It translates to CASSFRGPQASGGSNEQFF. V and J are TRBV7-3 and TRBJ2-1; the match to TRBD2 covers 11 bases. With V trimmed by 3 bases and J by 7 bases, 17 bases remained unmatched. In germline, CDR1 is SGHTA, CDR2 FQGTGA. CDR3 length equals 19 residues. The entire variable domain, with the rest obtained from reference TRBV7-3 and TRBJ2-1, is as follows: GAGVSQTPSNKVTEKGKYVELRCDPISGHTALYWYRQSLGQGPEFLIYFQGTGAADDSGLPNDRFFAVRPEGSVSTLKIQRTERGDSAVYLCASSFRGPQASGGSNEQFFGPGTRLTVL.

This clone occurred a few times. The rearrangement uses TRBV7-8 and TRBJ2-5; D not resolved. The CDR3 sequence is 15 residues long. Germline V CDR1 and CDR2: SGHVS, FQNEAQ. V shed 1 base and J shed 5 bases, with 14 bases lying between them. The CDR3 DNA sequence: TGTGCCAGCAGCTTAGTCGCTCAGGCCAGGGAGACCCAGTACTTC. It translates to CASSLVAQARETQYF.